This TCR beta chain was identified in a study of beta chain features in type 1 diabetes. Study-wide results and limits: Healthy donors had naive, central memory and Treg TCRB repertoires that appeared less similar than those seen among patients.

What was sequenced were expressed TCRB transcripts, since all of the isolated RNA had been reverse transcribed. Data came from immunoSEQ multiplex PCR; TCRdb stores just in-frame clones and leaves some out. This table has under 550,000 clones, over 9.5% appearing once. This clone has just a few counts. Its antigen is undetermined. This sample includes further DNA sequences coding for the same CDR3. The receptor comes from a woman aged 18-29 years in good health. The sequenced material came from naive CD4+ T cells from blood.

The CDR3 DNA reads as TGTGCCAGCAGCACCGGGACGGTGAACACTGAAGCTTTCTTT. Translation: CASSTGTVNTEAFF. The J gene is TRBJ1-1, the V gene TRBV9, with D possibly matching TRBD1 (5 bases). The length of the CDR3 is 14 residues. In germline, CDR1 is SGDLS, CDR2 YYNGEE. V was clipped by 4 bases and J by 0 bases, with 10 bases between them.